This T cell receptor beta chain was sequenced for a study of CD8 T cells in ankylosing spondylitis. V lost 7 bases to trimming and J lost 8 bases, with 15 bases between them. The CDR3 loop spans 13 amino acids. CDR1 is KGHDR and CDR2 is SFDVKD in the germline V gene. Study results and limitations: Typical of ankylosing spondylitis blood, it appeared, was a TCR beta motif of fewer than 10 highly homologous variants. Reportedly, matched ankylosing spondylitis synovial fluid was significantly enriched for disease-linked clones. Earlier literature documents some of the motif variants in reactive arthritis synovial fluid and blood.

There are a few counts of this clonotype. The antigen is unknown. Researchers built TCR beta libraries using quantitative 5'-RACE with molecular barcodes. TCRdb passed the 5' RACE reads through MiXCR, listing each CDR3 protein once. The sample lists roughly 280,000 distinct CDR3 sequences, around 19% seen once, with under 8.5% in the top ten. The V and J genes are TRBV24-1 and TRBJ2-3; a possible D gene is TRBD1 (6 bases). The sample taken for sequencing was blood, either unsorted or a sorted T cell fraction (not recorded which). The TCR originated in a male donor with ankylosing spondylitis or in good health (not recorded which). DNA of the CDR3: TGTGCCACCAGGACAGCCCAAGGGGGTACGCAGTATTTT. It is translated as CATRTAQGGTQYF.